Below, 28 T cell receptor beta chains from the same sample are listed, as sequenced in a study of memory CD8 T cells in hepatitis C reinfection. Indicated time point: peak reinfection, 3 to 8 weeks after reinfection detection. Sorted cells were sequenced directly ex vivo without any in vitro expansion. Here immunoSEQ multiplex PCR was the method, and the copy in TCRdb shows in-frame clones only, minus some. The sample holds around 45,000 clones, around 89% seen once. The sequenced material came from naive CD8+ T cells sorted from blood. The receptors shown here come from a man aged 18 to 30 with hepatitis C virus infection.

CDR3 in DNA: TGCGCCAGCAGCCAAGAAGGGCCTAGCGGGAGGGCCCCCGAGCAGTTCTTC. Amino acids: CASSQEGPSGRAPEQFF. This chain connects TRBV4-1 to TRBJ2-1; 12 bases match TRBD2. This CDR3 contains 17 residues. Per the germline V gene, CDR1 is MGHRA and CDR2 is YSYEKL. V was clipped by 0 bases and J by 10 bases; unmatched bases: 10.

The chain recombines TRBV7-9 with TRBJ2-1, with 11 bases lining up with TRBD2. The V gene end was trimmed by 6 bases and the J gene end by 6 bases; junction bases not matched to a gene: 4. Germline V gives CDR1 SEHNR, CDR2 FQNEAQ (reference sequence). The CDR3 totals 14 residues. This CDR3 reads CASRPTSGVNEQFF. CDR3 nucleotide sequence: TGTGCCAGCAGGCCGACTAGCGGGGTCAATGAGCAGTTCTTC.

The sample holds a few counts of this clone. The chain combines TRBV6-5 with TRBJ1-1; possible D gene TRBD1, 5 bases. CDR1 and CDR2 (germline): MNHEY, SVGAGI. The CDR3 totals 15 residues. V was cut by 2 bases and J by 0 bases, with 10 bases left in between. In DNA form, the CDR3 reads TGTGCCAGCAGTTACGGAGGGGAGATGAACACTGAAGCTTTCTTT. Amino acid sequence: CASSYGGEMNTEAFF.

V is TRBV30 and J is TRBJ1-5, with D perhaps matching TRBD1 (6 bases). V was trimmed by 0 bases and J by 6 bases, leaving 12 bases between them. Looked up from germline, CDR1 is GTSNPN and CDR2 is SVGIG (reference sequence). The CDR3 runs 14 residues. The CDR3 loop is CAWSVWTEFQPQHF. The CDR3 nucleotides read TGTGCCTGGAGTGTATGGACAGAATTTCAGCCCCAGCATTTT.

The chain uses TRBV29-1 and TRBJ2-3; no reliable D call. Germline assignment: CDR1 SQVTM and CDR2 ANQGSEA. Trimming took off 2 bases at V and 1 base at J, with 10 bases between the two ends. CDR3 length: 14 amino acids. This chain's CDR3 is CSVESAYGTDTQYF. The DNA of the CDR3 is TGCAGCGTTGAAAGCGCTTACGGCACAGATACGCAGTATTTT.

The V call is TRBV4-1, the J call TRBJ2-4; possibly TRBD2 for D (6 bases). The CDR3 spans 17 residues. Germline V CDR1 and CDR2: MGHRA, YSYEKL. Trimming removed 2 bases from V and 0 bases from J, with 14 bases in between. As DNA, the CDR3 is TGCGCCAGCAGCCAACTCCTGCGGGGTAAAGCCAAAAACATTCAGTACTTC. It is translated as CASSQLLRGKAKNIQYF.

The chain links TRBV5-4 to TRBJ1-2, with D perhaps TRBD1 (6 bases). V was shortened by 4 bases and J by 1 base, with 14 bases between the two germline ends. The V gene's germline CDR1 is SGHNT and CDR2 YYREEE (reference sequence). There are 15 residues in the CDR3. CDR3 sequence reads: CASSTGGQFNYGYTF. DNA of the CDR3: TGTGCCAGCAGCACCGGAGGACAGTTTAACTATGGCTACACCTTC.

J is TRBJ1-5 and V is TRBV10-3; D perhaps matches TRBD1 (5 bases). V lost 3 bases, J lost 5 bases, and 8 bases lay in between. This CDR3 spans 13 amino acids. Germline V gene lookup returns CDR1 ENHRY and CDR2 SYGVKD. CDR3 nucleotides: TGTGCCATCAGTGACCGGGGGGATCAGCCCCAGCATTTT. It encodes CAISDRGDQPQHF.

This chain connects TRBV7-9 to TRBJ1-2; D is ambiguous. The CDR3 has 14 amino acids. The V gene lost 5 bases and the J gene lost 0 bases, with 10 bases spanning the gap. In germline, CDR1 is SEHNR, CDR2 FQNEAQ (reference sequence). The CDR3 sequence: CASSPPGSNYGYTF. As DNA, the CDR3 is TGTGCCAGCAGCCCACCCGGGTCTAACTATGGCTACACCTTC.

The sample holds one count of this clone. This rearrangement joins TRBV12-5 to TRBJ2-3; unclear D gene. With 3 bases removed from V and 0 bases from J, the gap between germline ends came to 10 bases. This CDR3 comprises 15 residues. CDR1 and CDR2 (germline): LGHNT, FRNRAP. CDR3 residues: CASGFPLESTDTQYF. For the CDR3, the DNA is TGTGCTAGTGGTTTCCCCTTGGAGAGCACAGATACGCAGTATTTT.

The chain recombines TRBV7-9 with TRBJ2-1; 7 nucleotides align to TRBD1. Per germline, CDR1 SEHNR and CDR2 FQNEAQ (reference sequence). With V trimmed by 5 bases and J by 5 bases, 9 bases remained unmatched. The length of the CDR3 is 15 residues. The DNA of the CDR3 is TGTGCCAGCAGCCCCCCGGGACAGATAAACAATGAGCAGTTCTTC. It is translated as CASSPPGQINNEQFF.

CDR3: CSVEGQGTDTQYF. Written as DNA, the CDR3 is TGCAGCGTTGAAGGTCAGGGAACAGATACGCAGTATTTT. The genes are TRBV29-1 and TRBJ2-3, with D perhaps TRBD1 (5 bases). The germline V and J ends were trimmed by 1 base and 3 bases, with 8 bases remaining between them. This CDR3 region has 13 residues. CDR1 is SQVTM, CDR2 ANQGSEA, per germline.

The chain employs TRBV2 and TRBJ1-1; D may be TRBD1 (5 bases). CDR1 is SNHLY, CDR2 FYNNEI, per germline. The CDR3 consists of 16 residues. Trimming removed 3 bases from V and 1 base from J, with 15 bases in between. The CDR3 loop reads CASSEREGSANTEAFF. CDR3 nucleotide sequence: TGTGCCAGCAGTGAGAGGGAGGGGAGTGCGAACACTGAAGCTTTCTTT.

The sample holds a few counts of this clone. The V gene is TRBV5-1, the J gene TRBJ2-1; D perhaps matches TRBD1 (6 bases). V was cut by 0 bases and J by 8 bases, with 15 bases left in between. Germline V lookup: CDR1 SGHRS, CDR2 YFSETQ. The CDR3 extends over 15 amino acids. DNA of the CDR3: TGCGCCAGCAGCTTGGAACAGGGTCCCCCACATGAGCAGTTCTTC. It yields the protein CASSLEQGPPHEQFF. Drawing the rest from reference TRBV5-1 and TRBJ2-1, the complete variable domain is KAGVTQTPRYLIKTRGQQVTLSCSPISGHRSVSWYQQTPGQGLQFLFEYFSETQRNKGNFPGRFSGRQFSNSRSEMNVSTLELGDSALYLCASSLEQGPPHEQFFGPGTRLTVL.

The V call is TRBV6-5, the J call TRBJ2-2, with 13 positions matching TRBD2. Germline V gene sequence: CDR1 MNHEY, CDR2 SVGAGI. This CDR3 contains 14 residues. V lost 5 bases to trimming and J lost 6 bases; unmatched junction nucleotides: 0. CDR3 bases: TGTGCCAGCAGTGGACTAGCGGGAGCCGGGGAGCTGTTTTTT. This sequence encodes CASSGLAGAGELFF.

CDR3 sequence reads: CASSPYVGDTGELFF. In DNA, the CDR3 is TGTGCCAGCAGTCCTTACGTCGGGGATACCGGGGAGCTGTTTTTT. V usage is TRBV27 and J usage is TRBJ2-2, with a possible D match to TRBD2 (5 bases). The germline V gene has CDR1 MNHEY and CDR2 SMNVEV (reference sequence). The CDR3 loop spans 15 amino acids. The V and J ends lost 5 bases and 5 bases respectively, with 15 bases between them.

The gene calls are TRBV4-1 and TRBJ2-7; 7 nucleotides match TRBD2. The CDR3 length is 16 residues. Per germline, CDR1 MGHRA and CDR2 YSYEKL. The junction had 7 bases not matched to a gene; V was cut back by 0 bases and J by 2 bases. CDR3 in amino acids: CASSQDGGSFAYEQYF. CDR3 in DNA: TGCGCCAGCAGCCAAGACGGCGGGAGTTTCGCCTACGAGCAGTACTTC.

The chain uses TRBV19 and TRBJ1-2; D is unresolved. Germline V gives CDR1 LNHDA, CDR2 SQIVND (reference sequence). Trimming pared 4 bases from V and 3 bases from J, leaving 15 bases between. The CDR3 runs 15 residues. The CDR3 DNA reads TGTGCCAGTAGTACCCCCCGGGAGATCTACTATGGCTACACCTTC. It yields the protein CASSTPREIYYGYTF.

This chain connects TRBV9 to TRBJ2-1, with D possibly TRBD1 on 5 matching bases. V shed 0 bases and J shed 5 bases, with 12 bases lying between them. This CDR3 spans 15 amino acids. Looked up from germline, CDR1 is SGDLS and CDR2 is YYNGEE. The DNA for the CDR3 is TGTGCCAGCAGCGTAGAAGGGGTAGAGCACAATGAGCAGTTCTTC. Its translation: CASSVEGVEHNEQFF.

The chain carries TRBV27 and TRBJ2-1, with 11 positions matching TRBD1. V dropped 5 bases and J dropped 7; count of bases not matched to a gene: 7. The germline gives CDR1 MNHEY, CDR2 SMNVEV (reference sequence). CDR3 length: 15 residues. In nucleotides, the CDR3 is TGTGCCAGCAGTCCGGGGACAGGGGGGTTGAATGAGCAGTTCTTC. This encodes CASSPGTGGLNEQFF.

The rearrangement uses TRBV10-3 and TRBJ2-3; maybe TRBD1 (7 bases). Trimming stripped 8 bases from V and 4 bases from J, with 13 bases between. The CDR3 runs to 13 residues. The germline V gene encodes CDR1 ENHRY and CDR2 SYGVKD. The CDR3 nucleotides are TGTGCCATCTGGCAGGGGGGAGCAGATACGCAGTATTTT. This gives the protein CAIWQGGADTQYF.

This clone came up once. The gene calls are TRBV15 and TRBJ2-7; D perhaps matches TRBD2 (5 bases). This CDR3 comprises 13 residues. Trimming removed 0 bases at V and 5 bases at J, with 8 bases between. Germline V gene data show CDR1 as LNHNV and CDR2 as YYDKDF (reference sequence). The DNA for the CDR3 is TGTGCCACCAGCAGAGATATGAGGGACGAGCAGTACTTC. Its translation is CATSRDMRDEQYF.

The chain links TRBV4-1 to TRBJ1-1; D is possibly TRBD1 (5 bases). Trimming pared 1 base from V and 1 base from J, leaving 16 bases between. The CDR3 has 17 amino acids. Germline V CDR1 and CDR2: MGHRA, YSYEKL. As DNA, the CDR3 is TGCGCCAGCAGCCAAGCGTTGCCCAGGGCTCCGAACACTGAAGCTTTCTTT. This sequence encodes CASSQALPRAPNTEAFF.

CDR3 nucleotides: TGTGCCAGCAGCTCCGGTCCGGGGGGTAGCACCGGGGAGCTGTTTTTT. This codes for CASSSGPGGSTGELFF. The chain carries TRBV7-9 and TRBJ2-2; 7 bases fit TRBD2. CDR1 is SEHNR, CDR2 FQNEAQ, per germline (reference sequence). CDR3 length: 16 residues. Trimming cost V 4 bases and J 4 bases; bases outside gene matches: 9.

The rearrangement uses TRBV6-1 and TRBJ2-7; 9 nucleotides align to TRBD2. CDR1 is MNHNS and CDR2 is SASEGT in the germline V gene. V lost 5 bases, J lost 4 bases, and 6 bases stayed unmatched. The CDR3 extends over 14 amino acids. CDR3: CASSPGREGYEQYF. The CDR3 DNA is TGTGCCAGCAGTCCCGGGCGGGAGGGTTACGAGCAGTACTTC.

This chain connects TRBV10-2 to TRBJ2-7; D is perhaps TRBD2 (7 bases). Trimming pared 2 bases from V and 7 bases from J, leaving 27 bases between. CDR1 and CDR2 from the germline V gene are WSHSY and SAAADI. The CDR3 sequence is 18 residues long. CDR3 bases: TGCGCCAGCAGTGAGAGAGAGGGGGAGGGCCCCGGGCTGGGGGAGCAGTACGTC. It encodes CASSEREGEGPGLGEQYV.

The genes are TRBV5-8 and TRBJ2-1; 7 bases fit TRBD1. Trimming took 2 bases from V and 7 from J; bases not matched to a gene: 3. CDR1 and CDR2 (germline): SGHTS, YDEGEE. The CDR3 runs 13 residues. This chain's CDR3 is CASSLQGRNEQFF. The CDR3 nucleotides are TGTGCCAGCAGCTTACAGGGGCGGAATGAGCAGTTCTTC.

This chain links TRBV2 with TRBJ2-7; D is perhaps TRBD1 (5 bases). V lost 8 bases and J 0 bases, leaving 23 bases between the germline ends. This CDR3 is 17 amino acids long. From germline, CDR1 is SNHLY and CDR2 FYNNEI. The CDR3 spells CASLSAPGQGTSYEQYF. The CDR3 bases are TGTGCCAGCCTCTCGGCTCCTGGGCAGGGTACCTCCTACGAGCAGTACTTC.